Below, 18 T cell receptor beta chains from the same sample are listed, as sequenced in a study of T cells after posttransplantation cyclophosphamide. This table comes from immunoSEQ multiplex PCR, and its TCRdb copy is limited to in-frame clones, with some not included. Of more than 30,000 clones in the sample, about 90% are singletons; the top ten hold around 0.23%. The naive gate required viable CD3+CD4+ or CD3+CD8+ cells with CCR7+CD45RA+CD45RO-CD95-CD27+CD28+ phenotype. The source material was naive CD4+ T cells sorted from PBMCs. The receptor set was obtained from a woman aged 60-70 years in good health, CMV-negative, and a related stem cell transplant donor.

The chain has TRBV6-6 and TRBJ2-5, with 12 bases fitting TRBD1. The germline V gene has CDR1 MNHNY and CDR2 SVGAGI (reference sequence). V was clipped by 5 bases and J by 5 bases; unmatched bases: 6. The CDR3 has 15 amino acids. The CDR3 DNA follows: TGTGCCAGCAGTAAGGGACAGGGGGCCCGGGAGACCCAGTACTTC. This sequence encodes CASSKGQGARETQYF.

The V and J genes are TRBV7-3 and TRBJ2-7, with D perhaps matching TRBD1 (6 bases). CDR3 length: 14 residues. Germline assignment: CDR1 SGHTA and CDR2 FQGTGA. V shed 2 bases and J shed 10 bases, with 18 bases lying between them. CDR3 amino acids: CASSLGAGASGQYF. DNA of the CDR3: TGTGCCAGCAGCTTAGGGGCAGGGGCCTCAGGACAGTACTTC.

This rearrangement joins TRBV9 to TRBJ2-1; possible D gene TRBD2, 5 bases. The ends were cut back, 0 bases at V and 4 bases at J, with 11 bases in the middle. Germline CDR1 SGDLS, CDR2 YYNGEE. The CDR3 runs 15 residues. The CDR3 nucleotides read TGTGCCAGCAGCGTAGTTAGCGACTTATACAATGAGCAGTTCTTC. Translation gives CASSVVSDLYNEQFF.

V usage is TRBV5-1 and J usage is TRBJ2-3; 7 bases are a match to TRBD2. The J segment lost 1 base and the V segment lost 5 bases, leaving 4 bases of the junction unmatched. Germline V lookup: CDR1 SGHRS, CDR2 YFSETQ. The CDR3 sequence is 14 residues long. The CDR3, as DNA: TGCGCCAGCAGGCCTCTAGCGGGCACAGATACGCAGTATTTT. Its translation: CASRPLAGTDTQYF.

The chain recombines TRBV10-3 with TRBJ1-5; a weak D match, TRBD1 (5 bases). CDR1 is ENHRY, CDR2 SYGVKD, per germline. Trimming cost V 3 bases and J 7 bases, with 13 bases left between them. The CDR3 is 14 amino acids. CDR3 loop: CAISDRGGEQPQHF. The CDR3 DNA is TGTGCCATCAGTGACCGGGGAGGGGAACAGCCCCAGCATTTT.

V and J are TRBV5-6 and TRBJ1-1; D is unresolved. The CDR3 runs 13 residues. V shed 0 bases and J shed 1 base, with 4 bases lying between them. Germline V gene data show CDR1 as SGHDT and CDR2 as YYEEEE. The CDR3 DNA is TGTGCCAGCAGCTTGGACTGGAACACTGAAGCTTTCTTT. Its protein is CASSLDWNTEAFF.

The chain uses TRBV2 and TRBJ1-2, with D perhaps matching TRBD1 (5 bases). Looked up from germline, CDR1 is SNHLY and CDR2 is FYNNEI. The ends were cut back, 3 bases at V and 5 bases at J, with 10 bases in the middle. The CDR3 runs 13 residues. For the CDR3, the DNA is TGTGCCAGCAGTGAGGTGACAGCTTATGGCTACACCTTC. This sequence encodes CASSEVTAYGYTF.

Here the CDR3 reads CASSSGQAVTDTQYF. CDR3 DNA sequence: TGCGCCAGCAGTTCCGGACAGGCGGTAACAGATACGCAGTATTTT. The gene calls are TRBV5-1 and TRBJ2-3; 7 nucleotides match TRBD1. CDR3 length: 15 amino acids. The V and J ends lost 5 bases and 3 bases, in that order; junction bases with no gene match: 9. Germline V gene sequence: CDR1 SGHRS, CDR2 YFSETQ.

This chain links TRBV19 with TRBJ1-5; 9 positions agree with TRBD1. The CDR3 loop spans 15 amino acids. Trimming at V came to 10 bases and at J to 8 bases, leaving 15 bases not matched to a gene. The germline CDR1 and CDR2 sequences are LNHDA and SQIVND (reference sequence). CDR3 protein: CATRDRAFLAEPQHF. The CDR3 DNA follows: TGTGCCACCCGGGACAGGGCTTTTCTGGCGGAGCCCCAGCATTTT. Drawing the rest from reference TRBV19 and TRBJ1-5, the complete variable domain is DGGITQSPKYLFRKEGQNVTLSCEQNLNHDAMYWYRQDPGQGLRLIYYSQIVNDFQKGDIAEGYSVSREKKESFPLTVTSAQKNPTAFYLCATRDRAFLAEPQHFGDGTRLSIL.

The chain has TRBV2 and TRBJ1-1, with TRBD1 identical over 7 bases. The CDR3 totals 16 residues. CDR1 is SNHLY, CDR2 FYNNEI, per germline. V shed 6 bases, J shed 4 bases, and the junction held 14 bases outside the gene matches. The CDR3 here is CASRQIQGSGSTEAFF. The CDR3 coding sequence is TGTGCCAGCAGGCAGATACAGGGGAGTGGAAGCACTGAAGCTTTCTTT.

V gene TRBV7-2 combines with J gene TRBJ2-3; D possibly corresponds to TRBD2 (6 bases). V dropped 5 bases and J dropped 12 bases, with 12 bases sitting between them. The germline CDR1 and CDR2 sequences are SGHTA and FQGNSA. The CDR3 runs to 11 residues. CDR3 in DNA: TGTGCCAGCAGCCAGCGGGCAAGTCAGTATTTT. This translates into CASSQRASQYF.

This chain links TRBV30 with TRBJ1-2; 9 nucleotides match TRBD1. The V gene's germline CDR1 is GTSNPN and CDR2 SVGIG (reference sequence). The CDR3 length is 14 residues. J lost 7 bases, V lost 1 base, and 7 bases had no gene match. CDR3 DNA: TGTGCCTGGAGTGGGGGACAGGGAGTTTCTGGCTACACCTTC. As protein: CAWSGGQGVSGYTF.

The rearrangement joins TRBV5-1 to TRBJ2-5; 8 nucleotides match TRBD2. Per the germline V gene, CDR1 is SGHRS and CDR2 is YFSETQ. The CDR3 loop spans 16 amino acids. Germline trimming cut 4 bases from V and 2 bases from J; bases unmatched to any gene: 10. CDR3 region: CASSPDAAGGQETQYF. In DNA form, the CDR3 reads TGCGCCAGCAGCCCGGATGCGGCGGGAGGTCAAGAGACCCAGTACTTC.

V is TRBV5-1 and J is TRBJ2-2; tentative D call: TRBD1 (6 bases). Germline V CDR1 and CDR2: SGHRS, YFSETQ. The CDR3 length is 15 residues. Trimming removed 4 bases at V and 5 bases at J, with 15 bases between. The CDR3, as DNA: TGCGCCAGCAGCGTTCGGACAGACGATACCGGGGAGCTGTTTTTT. It specifies CASSVRTDDTGELFF.

J is TRBJ2-7 and V is TRBV19; 12 bases are a match to TRBD2. This CDR3 spans 17 amino acids. CDR1 and CDR2 from the germline V gene are LNHDA and SQIVND (reference sequence). The J segment lost 2 bases and the V segment lost 4 bases, leaving 9 bases of the junction unmatched. The chain's CDR3 is CASSKQSGTSGPYEQYF. The CDR3, as DNA: TGTGCCAGTAGTAAACAATCCGGGACTAGCGGGCCCTACGAGCAGTACTTC.

V is TRBV30 and J is TRBJ2-4, with 9 bases matching TRBD1. The CDR3 loop spans 17 amino acids. Trimming removed 1 base from V and 3 bases from J; junction bases left unmatched: 10. Germline-derived CDR1 and CDR2 are GTSNPN and SVGIG (reference sequence). Here the CDR3 reads CAWSGYPGTGNKNIQYF. The CDR3 DNA reads as TGTGCCTGGAGTGGCTACCCAGGGACAGGGAACAAAAACATTCAGTACTTC.

The chain links TRBV6-5 to TRBJ2-5; 13 bases align to TRBD2. In germline, CDR1 is MNHEY, CDR2 SVGAGI. CDR3 length equals 16 residues. The ends lost 4 bases at V and 2 bases at J; junction bases unmatched: 4. The DNA of the CDR3 is TGTGCCAGCAGTTTAGCGACTAGCGGGGGGCAAGAGACCCAGTACTTC. Protein product: CASSLATSGGQETQYF.

The sample holds one count of this clone. The genes are TRBV7-9 and TRBJ1-2; 9 bases fit TRBD1. Germline CDR1 SEHNR, CDR2 FQNEAQ (reference sequence). V was clipped by 5 bases and J by 6 bases; unmatched bases: 13. The CDR3 has 16 residues. As DNA, the CDR3 is TGTGCCAGCAGCAGAGGGACAGGGAACATAGGGGATGGCTACACCTTC. Translated, it gives CASSRGTGNIGDGYTF.